This T cell receptor (beta chain) was captured by sequencing in a study of control samples from healthy donors and cancer patients. Produced via immunoSEQ multiplex PCR; TCRdb's table is partial and in-frame only. The sample yields about 50,000 clones, 88% seen once. The TCR sequence derives from a man in his fifties or sixties with head and neck cancer. The sequenced sample consisted of PBMCs.

The chain's CDR3 is CASSIDVSGGGTDTQYF. Here the CDR3 DNA reads TGTGCCAGTAGTATAGATGTTTCGGGAGGAGGCACAGATACGCAGTATTTT. The rearrangement uses TRBV19 and TRBJ2-3, with TRBD2 identical over 7 bases. This CDR3 has 17 amino acids. V trimming: 0 bases; J trimming: 1 base; junction bases outside the gene matches: 7. The germline V gene has CDR1 LNHDA and CDR2 SQIVND (reference sequence).